The entry that follows covers one T cell receptor (beta chain) sequence. The sample belongs to a study of OX40 agonist ivuxolimab in advanced cancers. Turning to the study itself: Partial responses were achieved by three patients: one hepatocellular carcinoma, two cutaneous melanoma.

Only in-frame clones appear in the TCRdb table, and some are missing; sequencing was by immunoSEQ multiplex PCR. Of 8,500 to 13,000 clones listed, about 73% were seen once; the top ten hold roughly 23%. CDR1 and CDR2 from the germline V gene are SGHNT and YYREEE (reference sequence). This CDR3 has 16 amino acids. Germline trimming cut 0 bases from V and 4 bases from J; bases unmatched to any gene: 8. Patients with autoimmune history or systemic immunosuppression were excluded. V and J are TRBV5-4 and TRBJ2-3, with TRBD1 identical over 7 bases. The sequences come from CD4+ or CD8+ T cells sorted from blood, collected in a trial of the OX40 agonist ivuxolimab. This TCR was sampled from an adult with an advanced solid tumor such as melanoma, head and neck, liver or kidney cancer. In nucleotides, the CDR3 is TGTGCCAGCAGCTTGGAAGACAGGGATTGGTCAGATACGCAGTATTTT. It translates to CASSLEDRDWSDTQYF. Complete variable domain (other parts from reference TRBV5-4 and TRBJ2-3): ETGVTQSPTHLIKTRGQQVTLRCSSQSGHNTVSWYQQALGQGPQFIFQYYREEENGRGNFPPRFSGLQFPNYSSELNVNALELDDSALYLCASSLEDRDWSDTQYFGPGTRLTVL.